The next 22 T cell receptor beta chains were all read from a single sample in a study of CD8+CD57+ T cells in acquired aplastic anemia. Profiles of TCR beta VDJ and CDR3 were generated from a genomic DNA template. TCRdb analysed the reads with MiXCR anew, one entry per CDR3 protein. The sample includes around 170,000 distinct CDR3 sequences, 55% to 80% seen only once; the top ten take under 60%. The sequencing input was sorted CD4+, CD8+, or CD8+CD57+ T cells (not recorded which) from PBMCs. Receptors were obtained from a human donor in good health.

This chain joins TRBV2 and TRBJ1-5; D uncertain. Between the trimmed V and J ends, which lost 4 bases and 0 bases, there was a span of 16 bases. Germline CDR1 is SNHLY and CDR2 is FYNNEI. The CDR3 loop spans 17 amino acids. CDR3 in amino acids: CASSALWTVNSNQPQHF. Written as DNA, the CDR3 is TGTGCCAGCAGTGCCCTCTGGACTGTAAATAGCAATCAGCCCCAGCATTTT.

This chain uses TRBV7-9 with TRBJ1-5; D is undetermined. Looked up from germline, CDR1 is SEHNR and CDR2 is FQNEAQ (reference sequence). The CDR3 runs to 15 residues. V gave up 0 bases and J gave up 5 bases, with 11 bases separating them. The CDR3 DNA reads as TGTGCCAGCAGCTTAGCAAGTGGTGCGGATCAGCCCCAGCATTTT. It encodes CASSLASGADQPQHF.

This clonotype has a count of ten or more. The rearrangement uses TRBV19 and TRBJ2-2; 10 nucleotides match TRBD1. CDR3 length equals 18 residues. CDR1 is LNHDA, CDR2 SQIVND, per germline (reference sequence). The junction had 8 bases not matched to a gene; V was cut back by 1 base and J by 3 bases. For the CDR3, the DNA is TGTGCCAGTAGTATAGGCTCTTGGACAGGGGGAGACACCGGGGAGCTGTTTTTT. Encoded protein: CASSIGSWTGGDTGELFF.

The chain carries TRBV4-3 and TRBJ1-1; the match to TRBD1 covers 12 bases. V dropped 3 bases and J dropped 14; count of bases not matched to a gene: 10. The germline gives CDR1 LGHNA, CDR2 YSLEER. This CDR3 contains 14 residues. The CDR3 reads CASSHPEGGQGAFF. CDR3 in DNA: TGCGCCAGCAGCCACCCTGAGGGGGGACAGGGGGCGTTCTTT.

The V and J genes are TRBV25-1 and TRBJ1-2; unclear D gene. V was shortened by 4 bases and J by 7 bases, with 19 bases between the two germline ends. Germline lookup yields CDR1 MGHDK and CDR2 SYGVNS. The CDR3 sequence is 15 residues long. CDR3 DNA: TGTGCCAGCAGTGGGGATGCAGCTACTTGGTCTGGCTACACCTTC. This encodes CASSGDAATWSGYTF.

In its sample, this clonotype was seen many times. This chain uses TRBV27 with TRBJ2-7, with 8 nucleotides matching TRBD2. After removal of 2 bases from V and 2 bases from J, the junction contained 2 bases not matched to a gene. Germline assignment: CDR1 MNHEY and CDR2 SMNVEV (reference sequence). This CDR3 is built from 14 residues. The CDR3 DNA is TGTGCCAGCAGTTTAATAGCGGGAACCTACGAGCAGTACTTC. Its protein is CASSLIAGTYEQYF.

In nucleotides, the CDR3 is TGCAGTGAACCCGCTGGCCCCTATGGCTACACCTTC. Translated: CSEPAGPYGYTF. The chain uses TRBV20-1 and TRBJ1-2; D gene uncertain. V lost 7 bases, J lost 4 bases, and 13 bases lay in between. CDR3 length equals 12 residues. Germline values: CDR1 DFQATT, CDR2 SNEGSKA (reference sequence).

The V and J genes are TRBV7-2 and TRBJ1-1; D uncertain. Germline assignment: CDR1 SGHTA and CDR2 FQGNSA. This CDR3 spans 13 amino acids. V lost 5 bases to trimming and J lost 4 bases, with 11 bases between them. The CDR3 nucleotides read TGTGCCAGCAGCGGTAGGGTGGGCACTGAAGCTTTCTTT. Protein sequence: CASSGRVGTEAFF. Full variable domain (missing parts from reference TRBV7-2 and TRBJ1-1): GAGVSQSPSNKVTEKGKDVELRCDPISGHTALYWYRQSLGQGLEFLIYFQGNSAPDKSGLPSDRFSAERTGGSVSTLTIQRTQQEDSAVYLCASSGRVGTEAFFGQGTRLTVV.

The CDR3 protein is CSVVAGNRNTEAFF. The CDR3 region has the DNA TGCAGCGTTGTCGCAGGGAACCGGAACACTGAAGCTTTCTTT. The chain joins TRBV29-1 to TRBJ1-1, with a possible D match to TRBD1 (5 bases). The CDR3 has 14 amino acids. Trimming removed 4 bases at V and 1 base at J, with 13 bases between. Germline V gene lookup returns CDR1 SQVTM and CDR2 ANQGSEA.

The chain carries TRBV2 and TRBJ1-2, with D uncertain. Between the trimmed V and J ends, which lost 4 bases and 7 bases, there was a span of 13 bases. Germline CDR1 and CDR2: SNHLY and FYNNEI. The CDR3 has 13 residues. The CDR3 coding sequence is TGTGCCAGCAGTGTTACGGGGTTCGGTGGCTACACCTTC. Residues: CASSVTGFGGYTF.

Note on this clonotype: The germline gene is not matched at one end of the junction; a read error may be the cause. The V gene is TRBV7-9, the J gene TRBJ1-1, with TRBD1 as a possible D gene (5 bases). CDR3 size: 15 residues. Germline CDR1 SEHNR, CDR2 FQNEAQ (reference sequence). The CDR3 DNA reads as TGTGCCAGCAGGACGACAGAACCAACGAACAGTGAAGCTTTCTTT. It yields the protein CASRTTEPTNSEAFF.

CDR3 bases: TGTGCCAGCACCCTATCAGAAGGGGGGGAGACCCAGTACTTC. As protein: CASTLSEGGETQYF. This chain uses TRBV7-4 with TRBJ2-5; the D gene could be TRBD1 or TRBD2 (6 bases each). Trimming pared 7 bases from V and 5 bases from J, leaving 17 bases between. The V gene's germline CDR1 is SGHVT and CDR2 SQSDAQ. The CDR3 is 14 residues long.

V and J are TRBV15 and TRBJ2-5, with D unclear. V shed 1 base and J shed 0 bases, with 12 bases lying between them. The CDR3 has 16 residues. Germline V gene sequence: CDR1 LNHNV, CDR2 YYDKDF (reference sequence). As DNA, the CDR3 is TGTGCCACCAGCAGAGGCCAGAGAGACAACCAAGAGACCCAGTACTTC. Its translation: CATSRGQRDNQETQYF.

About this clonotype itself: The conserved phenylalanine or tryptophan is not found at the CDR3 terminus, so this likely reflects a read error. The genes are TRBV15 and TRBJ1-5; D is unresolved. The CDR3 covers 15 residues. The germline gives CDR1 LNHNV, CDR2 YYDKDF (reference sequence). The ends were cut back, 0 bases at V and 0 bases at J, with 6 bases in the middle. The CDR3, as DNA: TGTGCCACCAGCAGAGATGCGGATAGCAATCAGCCCCAGCATCTT. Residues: CATSRDADSNQPQHL.

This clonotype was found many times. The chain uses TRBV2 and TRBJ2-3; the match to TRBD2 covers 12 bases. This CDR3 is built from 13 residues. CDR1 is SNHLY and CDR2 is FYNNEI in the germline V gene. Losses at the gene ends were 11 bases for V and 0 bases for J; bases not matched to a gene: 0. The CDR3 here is CAGLAGSTDTQYF. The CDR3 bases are TGTGCCGGACTAGCGGGGAGCACAGATACGCAGTATTTT.

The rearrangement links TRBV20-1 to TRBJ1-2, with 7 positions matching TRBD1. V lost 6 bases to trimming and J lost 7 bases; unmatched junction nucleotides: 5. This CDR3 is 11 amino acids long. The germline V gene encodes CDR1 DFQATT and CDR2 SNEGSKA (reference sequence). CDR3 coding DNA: TGCAGTGCCAAGACAGGGAGTGGCTACACCTTC. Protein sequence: CSAKTGSGYTF.

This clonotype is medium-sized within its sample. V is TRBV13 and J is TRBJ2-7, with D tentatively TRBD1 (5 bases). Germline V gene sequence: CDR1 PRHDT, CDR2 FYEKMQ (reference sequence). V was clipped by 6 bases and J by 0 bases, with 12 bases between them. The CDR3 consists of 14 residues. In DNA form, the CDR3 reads TGTGCCAGCAGTCCTATAGGGGACTCCTACGAGCAGTACTTC. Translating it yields CASSPIGDSYEQYF.

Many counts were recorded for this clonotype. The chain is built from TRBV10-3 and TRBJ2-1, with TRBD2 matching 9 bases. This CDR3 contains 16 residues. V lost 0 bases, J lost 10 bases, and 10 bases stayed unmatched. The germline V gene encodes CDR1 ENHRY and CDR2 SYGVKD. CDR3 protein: CAISESSGRNPYEQFF. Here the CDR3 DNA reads TGTGCCATCAGTGAGTCTAGCGGGAGAAATCCTTACGAGCAGTTCTTC.

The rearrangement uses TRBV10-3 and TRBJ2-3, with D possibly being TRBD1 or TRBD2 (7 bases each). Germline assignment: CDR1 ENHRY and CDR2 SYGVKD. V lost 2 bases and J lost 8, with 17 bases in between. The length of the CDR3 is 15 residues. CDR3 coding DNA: TGTGCCATCAGTGAGCCCAGGGGGGGTAGGGGTACGCAGTATTTT. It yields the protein CAISEPRGGRGTQYF.

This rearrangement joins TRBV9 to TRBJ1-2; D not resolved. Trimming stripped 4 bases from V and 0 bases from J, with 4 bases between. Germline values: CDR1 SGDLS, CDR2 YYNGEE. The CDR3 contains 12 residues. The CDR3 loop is CASSISNYGYTF. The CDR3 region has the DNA TGTGCCAGCAGCATATCTAACTATGGCTACACCTTC.

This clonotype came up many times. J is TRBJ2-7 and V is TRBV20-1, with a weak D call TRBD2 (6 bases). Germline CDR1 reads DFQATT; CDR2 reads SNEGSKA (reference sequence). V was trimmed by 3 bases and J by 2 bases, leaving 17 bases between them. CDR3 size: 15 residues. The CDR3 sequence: CSASGGGLPPYEQYF. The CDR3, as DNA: TGCAGTGCTAGTGGCGGAGGACTACCCCCCTACGAGCAGTACTTC.

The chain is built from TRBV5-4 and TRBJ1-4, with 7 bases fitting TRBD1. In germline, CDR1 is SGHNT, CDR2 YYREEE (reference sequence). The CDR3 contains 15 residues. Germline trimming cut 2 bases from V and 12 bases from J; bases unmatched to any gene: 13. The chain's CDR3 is CASSFSVAGGLELFF. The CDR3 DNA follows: TGTGCCAGCAGCTTTTCGGTGGCAGGGGGATTAGAACTGTTTTTT.